Below are 13 T cell receptor beta chains sequenced from a single sample in a study of T cell changes during pregnancy in multiple sclerosis. The method was immunoSEQ multiplex PCR; TCRdb's version includes in-frame clones alone and lacks a portion of them. This table holds 45,000 to 60,000 clones, 75% to 90% found once. Specimen: CD8+ T cells from peripheral blood mononuclear cells, collected in the second trimester of pregnancy. These receptors were collected from a female donor with multiple sclerosis, enrolled in a pregnancy study.

For the CDR3, the DNA is TGTGCCAGCAGTGCACCACACGGGACACCGGTCGGGGAGCTGTTTTTT. The encoded protein is CASSAPHGTPVGELFF. This chain uses TRBV27 with TRBJ2-2, with a possible D match to TRBD1 (6 bases). The CDR3 sequence is 16 residues long. The germline gives CDR1 MNHEY, CDR2 SMNVEV (reference sequence). The V end lost 5 bases, the J end lost 7 bases, and 20 bases lay between the germline ends.

This chain connects TRBV18 to TRBJ1-2; D might be TRBD1 (5 bases). CDR1 is KGHSH and CDR2 is LQKENI in the germline V gene. The CDR3 runs 16 residues. The V end lost 6 bases, the J end lost 8 bases, and 25 bases lay between the germline ends. CDR3 nucleotide sequence: TGTGCCAGCTCCCCTACGGTGCTTGTCGGGGCGGGAGGCTACACCTTC. Its translation: CASSPTVLVGAGGYTF.

Written as DNA, the CDR3 is TGTGCCAGCAGTGACCCACGGGGTCGGGGTGGCACAGATACGCAGTATTTT. This sequence encodes CASSDPRGRGGTDTQYF. The chain employs TRBV2 and TRBJ2-3; weak D call: TRBD2 (5 bases). Trimming removed 3 bases from V and 1 base from J, with 17 bases in between. The CDR3 has 17 residues. Germline values: CDR1 SNHLY, CDR2 FYNNEI.

This clone was observed a few times. This chain links TRBV6-4 with TRBJ1-2; 9 bases agree with TRBD1. The CDR3 is made up of 15 amino acids. The V segment lost 2 bases and the J segment 7 bases; nucleotides outside the gene matches: 8. Germline V lookup: CDR1 MRHNA, CDR2 SNTAGT. This chain's CDR3 is CASSDTGQGLSGYTF. The CDR3 nucleotides are TGTGCCAGCAGTGACACGGGACAGGGACTGTCTGGCTACACCTTC.

The chain has TRBV18 and TRBJ2-1; tentative D call: TRBD2 (7 bases). Trimming removed 4 bases at V and 9 bases at J, with 13 bases between. The germline V gene encodes CDR1 KGHSH and CDR2 LQKENI. The CDR3 spans 13 residues. The DNA for the CDR3 is TGTGCCAGCTCACAGGGGGGGGGCAGTGAGCAGTTCTTC. Translated, it gives CASSQGGGSEQFF.

This chain joins TRBV4-1 and TRBJ2-5; TRBD2 might be the D (7 bases). V was shortened by 4 bases and J by 5 bases, with 17 bases between the two germline ends. The CDR3 totals 15 residues. From germline, CDR1 is MGHRA and CDR2 YSYEKL. DNA for the CDR3: TGCGCCAGCAGCCTCCAACGGGGGGCGGGCGAGACCCAGTACTTC. Translation: CASSLQRGAGETQYF.

The V call is TRBV5-6, the J call TRBJ1-2; perhaps TRBD1 as D (5 bases). This CDR3 region has 13 residues. With 7 bases removed from V and 7 bases from J, the gap between germline ends came to 17 bases. The germline V gene has CDR1 SGHDT and CDR2 YYEEEE. DNA of the CDR3: TGTGCCAGCGGGGGAGGTCTCTCACTTGGCTACACCTTC. Translated, it gives CASGGGLSLGYTF.

CDR3 coding DNA: TGTGCCAGCAGCCTAAGTGGGGGTCCCGGGGGGGAGCAGTTCTTC. Its protein product is CASSLSGGPGGEQFF. This chain joins TRBV9 and TRBJ2-1, with 7 bases matching TRBD2. The V gene end was trimmed by 4 bases and the J gene end by 10 bases; junction bases not matched to a gene: 14. The germline V gene has CDR1 SGDLS and CDR2 YYNGEE. This CDR3 has 15 residues.

The CDR3 protein is CASSLQGQGAPIYGYTF. As DNA, the CDR3 is TGTGCCAGCAGCTTACAGGGACAGGGGGCCCCGATCTATGGCTACACCTTC. The J gene is TRBJ1-2, the V gene TRBV7-3; 12 nucleotides align to TRBD1. The CDR3 consists of 17 residues. V shed 2 bases, J shed 4 bases, and the junction held 8 bases outside the gene matches. From germline, CDR1 is SGHTA and CDR2 FQGTGA. Full variable domain (rest looked up from reference TRBV7-3 and TRBJ1-2): GAGVSQTPSNKVTEKGKYVELRCDPISGHTALYWYRQSLGQGPEFLIYFQGTGAADDSGLPNDRFFAVRPEGSVSTLKIQRTERGDSAVYLCASSLQGQGAPIYGYTFGSGTRLTVV.

The chain carries TRBV11-1 and TRBJ1-2; D is uncertain. The CDR3 contains 15 residues. Deletions cut 5 bases from V and 0 bases from J, with 13 bases between. CDR1 and CDR2 (germline): SGHAT, FQDESV (reference sequence). The CDR3 coding sequence is TGTGCCAGCAGCCCACGTTCGGGGTCTAACTATGGCTACACCTTC. Translation: CASSPRSGSNYGYTF.

This clone has only one observation. The rearrangement joins TRBV27 to TRBJ2-7; no definite D call. CDR3 length: 13 residues. Germline CDR1 and CDR2: MNHEY and SMNVEV (reference sequence). Trimming cost V 1 base and J 0 bases, with 4 bases left between them. CDR3 protein: CASSLLASYEQYF. CDR3 sequence (DNA): TGTGCCAGCAGTTTATTGGCCTCCTACGAGCAGTACTTC.

V usage is TRBV13 and J usage is TRBJ2-7, with TRBD2 identical over 15 bases. Germline values: CDR1 PRHDT, CDR2 FYEKMQ (reference sequence). The trim removed 6 bases at V and 4 bases at J, leaving 10 bases unmatched. The CDR3 has 17 residues. CDR3 DNA sequence: TGTGCCAGCAGTACCGGACTAGCGGGGGGGCGGGGTTACGAGCAGTACTTC. Translating gives CASSTGLAGGRGYEQYF. Complete variable domain (other parts from reference TRBV13 and TRBJ2-7): AAGVIQSPRHLIKEKRETATLKCYPIPRHDTVYWYQQGPGQDPQFLISFYEKMQSDKGSIPDRFSAQQFSDYHSELNMSSLELGDSALYFCASSTGLAGGRGYEQYFGPGTRLTVT.

The chain employs TRBV6-5 and TRBJ2-7, with 9 bases fitting TRBD2. The CDR3 covers 14 residues. The germline gives CDR1 MNHEY, CDR2 SVGAGI. V trimming: 8 bases; J trimming: 5 bases; junction bases outside the gene matches: 10. The CDR3 region is CASQISGRLDEQYF. CDR3 DNA: TGTGCCAGCCAAATTAGCGGGAGACTGGACGAGCAGTACTTC.